This entry lists 4 T cell receptor beta chains sequenced from one sample in a study of vaccination effects on CD4 cells after COVID-19. The table came from immunoSEQ multiplex PCR; TCRdb's copy has only in-frame clones and leaves some out. The data hold 20,000 to 25,000 clones, with around 74% observed a single time. What these receptors recognize is not known. ViraFEST assay sequencing came after antigen-specific CD4+ T cells were expanded with viral peptide pools. Researchers isolated CD4+ T cells once less than 13 days of culture had elapsed. Nucleocapsid antibodies were negative in the vaccine recipients, who had never had SARS-CoV-2 infection. Here the sequenced sample was CD4+ T cells from PBMCs cultured with SARS-CoV-2 spike peptides, taken before COVID-19 vaccination. These receptors came from a human donor who received a COVID-19 vaccine.

The rearrangement joins TRBV3-1 (or the pseudogene TRBV3-2) to TRBJ1-2, with a weak D call TRBD1 (5 bases). The CDR3 contains 15 residues. The germline V gene has CDR1 LGHDT and CDR2 YNNKEL (reference sequence). The V gene lost 1 base and the J gene lost 4 bases, with 13 bases spanning the gap. The CDR3 loop is CASSQAPGSGYGYTF. As DNA, the CDR3 is TGTGCCAGCAGCCAAGCCCCAGGGAGTGGCTATGGCTACACCTTC.

V gene TRBV4-1 combines with J gene TRBJ1-2, with D unclear. Germline V gives CDR1 MGHRA, CDR2 YSYEKL. This CDR3 has 15 residues. Trimming removed 2 bases at V and 4 bases at J, with 14 bases between. This CDR3 reads CASSQIGRARYGYTF. As DNA, the CDR3 is TGCGCCAGCAGCCAAATAGGCCGGGCGCGCTATGGCTACACCTTC.

The V call is TRBV2, the J call TRBJ1-2, with 7 bases matching TRBD1. Germline values: CDR1 SNHLY, CDR2 FYNNEI. Trimming at V came to 7 bases and at J to 2 bases, leaving 13 bases not matched to a gene. The CDR3 totals 16 residues. The CDR3 here is CASNRVRQGPNYGYTF. The CDR3 coding sequence is TGTGCCAGCAATCGGGTGCGACAGGGCCCAAACTATGGCTACACCTTC.

The CDR3 spells CASSPRYYGYTF. The DNA of the CDR3 is TGTGCCAGCAGCCCGAGATACTATGGCTACACCTTC. The chain combines TRBV13 with TRBJ1-2; D gene ambiguous. Germline CDR1 reads PRHDT; CDR2 reads FYEKMQ (reference sequence). V shed 5 bases and J shed 3 bases, with 7 bases lying between them. The CDR3 runs 12 residues.